The rows below give T cell receptor beta chains drawn from one sample of a study of blood T cells in healthy people across ages. Using its own MiXCR run on the 5' RACE reads, TCRdb lists one record per CDR3 protein. The table has around 320,000 distinct CDR3 sequences, roughly 26% seen once. Sequenced material: blood. Receptor source: a woman between 65 and 79 years old in good health. The CDR3 runs from the conserved cysteine through the conserved F or W. D genes are given only for firm matches. A row's size may be missing; if present it is once, few, many or a size class.

clone size | J gene | V gene | D gene | CDR3 DNA | CDR3 protein
. | TRBJ2-2 | TRBV12-3/TRBV12-4 | TRBD2 | TGTGCCAGTAGCCGTCAACTAGCGGGAGGCACCGGGACCGGGGAGCTGTTTTTT | CASSRQLAGGTGTGELFF
. | TRBJ2-5 | TRBV20-1 | TRBD2 | TGCAGTGCGCGCGGGAGGGTTAAGGAGACCCAGTACTTC | CSARGRVKETQYF
. | TRBJ2-7 | TRBV29-1 | . | TGCAGCGTTGCGCAGGGCCTGGTAGACGAGCAGTACTTC | CSVAQGLVDEQYF
. | TRBJ2-3 | TRBV12-3/TRBV12-4 | . | TGTGCCAGCAGTCTCCGGGACTATACGCAGTATTTT | CASSLRDYTQYF
. | TRBJ2-7 | TRBV3-1 | . | TGTGCCAGCAGGGCAGGGACCGAGCAGTACTTC | CASRAGTEQYF
. | TRBJ1-2 | TRBV20-1 | . | TGCAGTGCCAGAGAAACAGGGAAGGGTTATGGCTACACCTTC | CSARETGKGYGYTF
few | TRBJ2-6 | TRBV4-1 | . | TGCGCTTCCACCGGGATTACCTCTGGGGCCAACGTCCTGACTTTC | CASTGITSGANVLTF
few | TRBJ2-6 | TRBV7-8 | . | TGTGCCAGCAGCTTCGATTTCTATTCCTCTGGGGCCAACGTCCTGACTTTC | CASSFDFYSSGANVLTF
many | TRBJ2-5 | TRBV20-1 | TRBD2 | TGCAGTGCCCCCCCCCTCCTAGCGGGATATCAAGAGACCCAGTACTTC | CSAPPLLAGYQETQYF
once | TRBJ2-3 | TRBV12-3/TRBV12-4 | TRBD2 | TGTGCCAGCAGGACGCGGGGGGAGCAAGATACGCAGTATTTT | CASRTRGEQDTQYF
. | TRBJ1-5 | TRBV5-1 | TRBD1 | TGCGCCAGCAGCTTGGGTGACAGGGGCTCTTCCAATCAGCCCCAGCATTTT | CASSLGDRGSSNQPQHF
. | TRBJ2-2 | TRBV9 | . | TGTGCCAGCAGCGGTACTAGTTCCGGGGAGCTGTTTTTT | CASSGTSSGELFF
. | TRBJ1-6 | TRBV7-8 | TRBD1 | TGTGCCAGCAGCTTAGAAGCAGGGGGCTCCTATAATTCACCCCTCCACTTT | CASSLEAGGSYNSPLHF
few | TRBJ1-5 | TRBV5-1 | . | TGCGCCAGCAGCTTGGGGGCAGGGCTCAATCAGCCCCGGCATTTT | CASSLGAGLNQPRHF
. | TRBJ1-4 | TRBV12-3/TRBV12-4 | TRBD1 | TGTGCCAGCAGTCCTGGAGGACAGGGGGGAGAAAAACTGTTTTTT | CASSPGGQGGEKLFF
. | TRBJ1-5 | TRBV20-1 | . | TGCAGTGCTACGAGACCGGGCAATCAGCCCCAGCATTTT | CSATRPGNQPQHF
. | TRBJ2-7 | TRBV5-1 | TRBD1 | TGCGCCAGCAGTCCAACCGGACAGGGCGAGCAGTACTTC | CASSPTGQGEQYF
. | TRBJ2-5 | TRBV20-1 | . | TGCAGTGCTCCCCTGGGCCGACAAGAGACCCAGTACTTC | CSAPLGRQETQYF
. | TRBJ1-3 | TRBV7-2 | TRBD1 | TGTGCCAGCAGCTCGGGACAGTGGACCATCTCTGGAAACACCATATATTTT | CASSSGQWTISGNTIYF
few | TRBJ2-1 | TRBV7-3 | . | TGTGCCAGCAGCTTAAACAACTACAATGAGCAGTTCTTC | CASSLNNYNEQFF
few | TRBJ2-4 | TRBV7-2 | . | TGTGCCAGCAGCCAAGACAACCGGCCAATAGCCAAAAACATTCAGTACTTC | CASSQDNRPIAKNIQYF
. | TRBJ2-4 | TRBV9 | . | TGTGCCAGCAGCGTCGGCAGGGCAGGCATTCAGTACTTC | CASSVGRAGIQYF
. | TRBJ2-7 | TRBV5-1 | . | TGCGCCAGCAGCTTGGTTCCGCCTAGCAGTGCCTACGAGCAGTACTTC | CASSLVPPSSAYEQYF
. | TRBJ2-2 | TRBV12-3/TRBV12-4 | . | TGTGCCAGCAGCCCGGTCAGAAACACCGGGGAGCTGTTTTTT | CASSPVRNTGELFF
few | TRBJ2-3 | TRBV11-2 | TRBD2 | TGTGCCAGCAGCTTCCCGACTAGCGGGAGTCGGTCAGATACGCAGTATTTT | CASSFPTSGSRSDTQYF
few | TRBJ2-5 | TRBV19 | . | TGTGCCAGTAGTATTCAGTCCGCGGAGACCCAGTACTTC | CASSIQSAETQYF
. | TRBJ2-3 | TRBV6-5 | . | TGTGCCAGCAGTTACCGGCCTTTGGAGGTTAGCACAGATACGCAGTATTTT | CASSYRPLEVSTDTQYF
few | TRBJ2-5 | TRBV18 | . | TGTGCCAGCTCACCACCGCATAAAGAGACCCAGTACTTC | CASSPPHKETQYF
. | TRBJ1-1 | TRBV20-1 | . | TGCAGTGCTAGAGAGGGAGCCACTGAAGCTTTCTTT | CSAREGATEAFF
. | TRBJ1-2 | TRBV10-3 | . | TGTGCCATCAGTGAGGGAATGGGAGGTGGCTACACCTTC | CAISEGMGGGYTF
many | TRBJ2-6 | TRBV28 | . | TGTGCCAGCAATTTGAATTCTGGGGCCAACGTCCTGACTTTC | CASNLNSGANVLTF
. | TRBJ1-5 | TRBV7-9 | TRBD1 | TGTGCCAGCAGCTTAGCGGGACAGCACAATCAGCCCCAGCATTTT | CASSLAGQHNQPQHF
. | TRBJ2-3 | TRBV20-1 | TRBD2 | TGCAGTGCTACTAGACTAGCGGGAGGTAGCACAGATACGCAGTATTTT | CSATRLAGGSTDTQYF
few | TRBJ2-7 | TRBV5-6 | . | TGTGCCAGCAGCTTGATTTCGGAAAACGAGCAGTACTTC | CASSLISENEQYF
. | TRBJ2-5 | TRBV28 | TRBD2 | TGTGCCAGCAGTTTGAGCGGGAGAAGGCGGAGGGGCGAGCAGCACTTC | CASSLSGRRRRGEQHF
few | TRBJ1-5 | TRBV7-8 | TRBD1 | TGTGCCAGCAGCTTGACTCGACCGGGACAGGGTGCGGCCCAGCATTTT | CASSLTRPGQGAAQHF
few | TRBJ2-1 | TRBV29-1 | . | TGCAGCGTTGAGGACACATGGAATGAGCAGTTCTTC | CSVEDTWNEQFF
few | TRBJ1-2 | TRBV20-1 | . | TGCAGTGCTAGTCCCTGGGGGGGCTACACCTTC | CSASPWGGYTF
. | TRBJ2-5 | TRBV28 | . | TGTGCCGGCACCCCTCAAGGGGGGAGACAAGAGACCCAGTACTTC | CAGTPQGGRQETQYF
many | TRBJ2-2 | TRBV3-1 | TRBD1 | TGTGCCAGCGGGTACAGGGGATCTCGTGGCGGGGAGCTGTTTTTT | CASGYRGSRGGELFF
few | TRBJ2-5 | TRBV3-1 | TRBD2 | TGTGCCAGCAGCCAAGAGGCTAGCGGGTATGAGACCCAGTACTTC | CASSQEASGYETQYF
. | TRBJ2-1 | TRBV4-2 | TRBD2 | TGTGCCAGCAGCCAAAGGACTAGCGGGAACCGGGATGAGCAGTTCTTC | CASSQRTSGNRDEQFF
. | TRBJ2-1 | TRBV20-1 | TRBD2 | TGCAGTGCTAGAGAATTAGGACTAGCGGGAGGGAAGAATGAGCAGTTCTTC | CSARELGLAGGKNEQFF
few | TRBJ2-7 | TRBV20-1 | . | TGCAGTGCTAGAAAAGACACCGCCGACTACGAGCAGTACTTC | CSARKDTADYEQYF
. | TRBJ1-1 | TRBV5-1 | . | TGCGCCAGCAGCCCCCGGGGGGCGGGCACTGAAGCTTTCTTT | CASSPRGAGTEAFF